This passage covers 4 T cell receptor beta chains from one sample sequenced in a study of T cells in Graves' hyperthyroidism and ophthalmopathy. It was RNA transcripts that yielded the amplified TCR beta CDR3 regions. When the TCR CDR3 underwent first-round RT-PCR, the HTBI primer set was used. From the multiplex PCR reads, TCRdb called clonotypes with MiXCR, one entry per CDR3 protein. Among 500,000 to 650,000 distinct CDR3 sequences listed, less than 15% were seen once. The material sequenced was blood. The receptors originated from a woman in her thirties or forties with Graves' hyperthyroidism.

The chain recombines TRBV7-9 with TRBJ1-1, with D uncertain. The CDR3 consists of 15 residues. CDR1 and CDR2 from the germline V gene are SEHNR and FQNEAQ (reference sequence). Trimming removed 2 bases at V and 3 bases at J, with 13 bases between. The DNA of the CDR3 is TGTGCCAGCAGCTTATTGAAGGGTGGAGACACTGAAGCTTTCTTT. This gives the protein CASSLLKGGDTEAFF.

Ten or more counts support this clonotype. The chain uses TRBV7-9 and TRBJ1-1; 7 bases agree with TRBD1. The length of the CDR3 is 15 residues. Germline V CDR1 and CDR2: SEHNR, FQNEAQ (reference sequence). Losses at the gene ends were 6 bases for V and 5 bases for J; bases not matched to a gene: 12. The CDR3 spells CASRWDSQLATEAFF. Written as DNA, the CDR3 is TGTGCCAGCAGATGGGACAGCCAGTTGGCAACTGAAGCTTTCTTT.

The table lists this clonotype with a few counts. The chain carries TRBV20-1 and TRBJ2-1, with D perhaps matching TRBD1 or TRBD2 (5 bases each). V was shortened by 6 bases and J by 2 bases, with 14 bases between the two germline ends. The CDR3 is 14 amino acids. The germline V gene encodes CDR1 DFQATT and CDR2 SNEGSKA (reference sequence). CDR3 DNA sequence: TGCAGTGCGCGGTCGGGACCTCCCTACAATGAGCAGTTCTTC. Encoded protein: CSARSGPPYNEQFF.

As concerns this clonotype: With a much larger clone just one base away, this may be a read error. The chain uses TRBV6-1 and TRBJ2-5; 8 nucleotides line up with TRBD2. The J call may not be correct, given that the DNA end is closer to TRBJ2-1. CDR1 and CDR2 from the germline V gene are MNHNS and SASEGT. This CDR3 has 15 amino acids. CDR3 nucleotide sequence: TGTGCCAGCAGACCGGGACTAGGCTTGGTAGAGACCCAGTTCTTC. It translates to CASRPGLGLVETQFF.